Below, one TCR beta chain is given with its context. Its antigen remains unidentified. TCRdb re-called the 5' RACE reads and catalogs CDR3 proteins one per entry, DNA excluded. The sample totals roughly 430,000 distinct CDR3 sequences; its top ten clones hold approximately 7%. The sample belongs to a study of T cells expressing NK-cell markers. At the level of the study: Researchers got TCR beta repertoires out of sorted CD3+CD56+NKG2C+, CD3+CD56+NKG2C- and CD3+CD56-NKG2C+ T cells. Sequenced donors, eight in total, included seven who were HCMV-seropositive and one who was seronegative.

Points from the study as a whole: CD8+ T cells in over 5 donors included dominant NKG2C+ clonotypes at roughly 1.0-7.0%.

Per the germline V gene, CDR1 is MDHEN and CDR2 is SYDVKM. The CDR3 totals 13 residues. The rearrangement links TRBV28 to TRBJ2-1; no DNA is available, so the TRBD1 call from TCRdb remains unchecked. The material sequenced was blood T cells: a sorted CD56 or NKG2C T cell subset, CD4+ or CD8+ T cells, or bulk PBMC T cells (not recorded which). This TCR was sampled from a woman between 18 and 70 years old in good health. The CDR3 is CASSFRGYNEQFF.